A single sample is the source of the 7 T cell receptor beta chains below, sequenced in a study of early T cells in non-severe SARS-CoV-2 infection (dated by TCRdb to the early 2020s). Library method: 5' RACE. Reads for this sample came from a NextSeq 500. Through fastp at Q25 and MiXCR, TCRdb rebuilt clones from the public reads, retaining in-frame beta chains. When rows share a CDR3 protein, they turn into one entry using the most common DNA and genes. The sample contains about 30,000 distinct CDR3 sequences, about 3.8% of them found a single time. About 7.5% of the sample goes to the ten largest clones. What was sequenced was whole blood. These receptors all stem from an adult who was a healthcare worker with PCR-confirmed SARS-CoV-2 infection or an uninfected control (not recorded which).

This clonotype was seen a few times. The J gene is TRBJ1-2, the V gene TRBV15, with no clear D. V was pared by 5 bases and J by 5 bases, with 15 bases between. Germline CDR1 LNHNV, CDR2 YYDKDF (reference sequence). The CDR3 has 14 residues. CDR3 protein: CATSGRDTLYGYTF. The CDR3 DNA is TGTGCCACCAGCGGACGGGATACCCTGTATGGCTACACCTTC.

This clonotype was seen many times. The chain couples TRBV12-3 or TRBV12-4 to TRBJ1-1, with 8 nucleotides matching TRBD1. This CDR3 spans 14 amino acids. With 2 bases clipped from V and 5 bases from J, the junction kept 4 bases outside the gene matches. Written as DNA, the CDR3 is TGTGCCAGCAGTTTAAGGACAGGGTTGACTGAAGCTTTCTTT. As protein: CASSLRTGLTEAFF.

The chain carries TRBV5-1 and TRBJ2-1, with TRBD2 matching 8 bases. Germline values: CDR1 SGHRS, CDR2 YFSETQ. This CDR3 region has 15 residues. V lost 4 bases to trimming and J lost 6 bases; unmatched junction nucleotides: 9. In nucleotides, the CDR3 is TGCGCCAGCAGCCGGACACTAGCGGCCTCCAATGAGCAGTTCTTC. Protein sequence: CASSRTLAASNEQFF.

This clonotype was observed at least ten times. The J gene is TRBJ1-2, the V gene TRBV6-5; a possible D gene is TRBD1 (6 bases). Germline values: CDR1 MNHEY, CDR2 SVGAGI. Trimming left V 0 bases short and J 7 bases short, with 18 bases between. This CDR3 spans 16 amino acids. The DNA of the CDR3 is TGTGCCAGCAGTTACTCTCCCCGCCACTTACAGGGTGGCTACACCTTC. Translating gives CASSYSPRHLQGGYTF.

This clonotype was found a few times. The chain uses TRBV11-1 and TRBJ2-7; D is tentatively TRBD1 or TRBD2 (6 bases each). The length of the CDR3 is 13 residues. Germline loops: CDR1 SGHAT, CDR2 FQDESV (reference sequence). Between the trimmed V and J ends, which lost 3 bases and 5 bases, there was a span of 11 bases. In DNA, the CDR3 is TGTGCCAGCAGCTTGCAGGGGAGGAACGAGCAGTACTTC. Protein sequence: CASSLQGRNEQYF.

This clonotype was counted at least ten times. V usage is TRBV19 and J usage is TRBJ1-2; 9 bases agree with TRBD1. There are 13 residues in the CDR3. Germline V lookup: CDR1 LNHDA, CDR2 SQIVND (reference sequence). V lost 5 bases to trimming and J lost 4 bases; unmatched junction nucleotides: 2. DNA of the CDR3: TGTGCCAGTAGTCCGACAGGGGGCTATGGCTACACCTTC. It encodes CASSPTGGYGYTF.

This clonotype has a count of ten or more. The chain carries TRBV6-6 and TRBJ2-2; 10 bases are shared with TRBD1. The ends lost 5 bases at V and 5 bases at J; junction bases unmatched: 5. Germline V CDR1 and CDR2: MNHNY, SVGAGI (reference sequence). The CDR3 has 15 residues. CDR3 sequence reads: CASSLTGGRTGELFF. DNA for the CDR3: TGTGCCAGCAGTCTGACAGGGGGCAGGACCGGGGAGCTGTTTTTT.